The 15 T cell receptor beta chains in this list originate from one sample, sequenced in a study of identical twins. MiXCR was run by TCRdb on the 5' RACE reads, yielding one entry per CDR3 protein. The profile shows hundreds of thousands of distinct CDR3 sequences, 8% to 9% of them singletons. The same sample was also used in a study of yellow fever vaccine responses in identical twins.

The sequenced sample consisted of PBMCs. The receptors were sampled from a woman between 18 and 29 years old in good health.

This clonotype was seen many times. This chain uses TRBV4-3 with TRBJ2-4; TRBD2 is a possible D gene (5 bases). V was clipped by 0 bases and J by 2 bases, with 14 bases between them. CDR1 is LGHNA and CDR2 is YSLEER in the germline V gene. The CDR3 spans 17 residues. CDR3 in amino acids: CASSQDRRPGTKNIQYF. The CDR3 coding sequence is TGCGCCAGCAGCCAAGATCGTCGCCCGGGGACCAAAAACATTCAGTACTTC.

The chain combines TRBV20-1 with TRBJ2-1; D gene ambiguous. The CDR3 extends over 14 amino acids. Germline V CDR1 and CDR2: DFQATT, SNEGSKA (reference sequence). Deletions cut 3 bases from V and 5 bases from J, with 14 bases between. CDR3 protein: CSARRMVYHNEQFF. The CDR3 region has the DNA TGCAGTGCTAGGAGAATGGTGTATCACAATGAGCAGTTCTTC.

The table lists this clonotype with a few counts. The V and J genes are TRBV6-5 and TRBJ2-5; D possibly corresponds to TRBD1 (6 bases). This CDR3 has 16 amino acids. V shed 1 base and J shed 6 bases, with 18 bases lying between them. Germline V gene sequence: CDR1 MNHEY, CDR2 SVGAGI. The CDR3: CASSYYGQGPSKTQYF. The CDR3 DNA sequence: TGTGCCAGCAGTTACTACGGGCAGGGGCCCTCGAAGACCCAGTACTTC.

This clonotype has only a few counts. DNA of the CDR3: TGTGCCAGCTCCAGCGGGGGGAGATTTACCGGGGAGCTGTTTTTT. Residues: CASSSGGRFTGELFF. This chain joins TRBV7-3 and TRBJ2-2, with 9 bases fitting TRBD2. The CDR3 extends over 15 amino acids. With V trimmed by 8 bases and J by 5 bases, 9 bases remained unmatched. Germline V gene lookup returns CDR1 SGHTA and CDR2 FQGTGA.

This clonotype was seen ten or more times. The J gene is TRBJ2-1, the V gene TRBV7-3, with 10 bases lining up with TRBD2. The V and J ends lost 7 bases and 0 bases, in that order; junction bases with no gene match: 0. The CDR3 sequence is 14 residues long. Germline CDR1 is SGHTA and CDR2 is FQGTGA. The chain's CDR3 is CASKRGGSYNEQFF. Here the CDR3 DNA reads TGTGCCAGCAAGCGGGGGGGCTCCTACAATGAGCAGTTCTTC.

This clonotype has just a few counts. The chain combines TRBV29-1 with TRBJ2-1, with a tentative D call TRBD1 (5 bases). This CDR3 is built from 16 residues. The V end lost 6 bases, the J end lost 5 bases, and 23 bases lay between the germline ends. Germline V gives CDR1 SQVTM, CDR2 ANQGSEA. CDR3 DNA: TGCAGCGTCCGAGTATCCAGGGTCTCCAAAAACAATGAGCAGTTCTTC. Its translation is CSVRVSRVSKNNEQFF.

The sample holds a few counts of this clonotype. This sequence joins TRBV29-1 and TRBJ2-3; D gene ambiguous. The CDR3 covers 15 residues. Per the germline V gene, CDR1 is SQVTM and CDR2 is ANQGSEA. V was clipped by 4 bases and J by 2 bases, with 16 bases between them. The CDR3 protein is CSVAHSSDITDTQYF. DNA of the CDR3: TGCAGCGTTGCCCATTCTAGTGATATCACAGATACGCAGTATTTT.

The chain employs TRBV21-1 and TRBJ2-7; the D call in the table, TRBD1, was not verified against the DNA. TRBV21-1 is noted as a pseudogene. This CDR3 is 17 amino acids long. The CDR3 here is CASRHRQGVCFPYEQYF. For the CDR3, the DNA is TGTGCCAGCAGACACCGACAGGGGGTTTGTTTTCCCTACGAGCAGTACTTC.

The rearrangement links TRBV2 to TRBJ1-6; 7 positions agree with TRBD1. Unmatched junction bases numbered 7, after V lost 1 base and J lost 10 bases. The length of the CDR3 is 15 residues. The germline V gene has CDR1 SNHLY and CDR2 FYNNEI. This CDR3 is CASSEEGGGWSPLHF. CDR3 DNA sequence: TGTGCCAGCAGTGAAGAGGGAGGGGGCTGGTCACCCCTCCACTTT.

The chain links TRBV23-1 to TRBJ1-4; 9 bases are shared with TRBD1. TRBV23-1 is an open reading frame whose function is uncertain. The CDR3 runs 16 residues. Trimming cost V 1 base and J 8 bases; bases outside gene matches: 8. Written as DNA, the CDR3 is TGCGCCAGCAGTCAATTCATACAGGGGGCGTACGAAAAACTGTTTTTT. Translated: CASSQFIQGAYEKLFF.

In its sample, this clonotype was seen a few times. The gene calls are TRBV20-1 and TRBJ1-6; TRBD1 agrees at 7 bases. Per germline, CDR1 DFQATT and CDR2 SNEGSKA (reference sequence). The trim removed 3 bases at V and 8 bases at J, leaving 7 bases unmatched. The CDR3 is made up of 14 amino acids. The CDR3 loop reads CSASIKGADSPLHF. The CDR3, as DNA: TGCAGTGCTAGTATAAAGGGGGCGGATTCACCCCTCCACTTT.

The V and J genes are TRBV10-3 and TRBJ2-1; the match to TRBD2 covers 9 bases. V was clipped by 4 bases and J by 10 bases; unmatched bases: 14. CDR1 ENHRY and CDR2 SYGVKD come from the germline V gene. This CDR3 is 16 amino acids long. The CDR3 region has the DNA TGTGCCATCAGTGCATCAGGGGCGGGAGGGCCTCACGAGCAGTTCTTC. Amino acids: CAISASGAGGPHEQFF.

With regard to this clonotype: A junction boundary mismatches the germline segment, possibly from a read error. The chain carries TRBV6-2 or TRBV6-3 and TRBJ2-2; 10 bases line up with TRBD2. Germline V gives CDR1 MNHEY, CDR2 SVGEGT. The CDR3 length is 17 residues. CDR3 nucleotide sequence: TGTGCCAGCAGTGTGACTAGCGGGTTCACGAACACCGGGGAGCTGCTTTTT. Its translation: CASSVTSGFTNTGELLF.

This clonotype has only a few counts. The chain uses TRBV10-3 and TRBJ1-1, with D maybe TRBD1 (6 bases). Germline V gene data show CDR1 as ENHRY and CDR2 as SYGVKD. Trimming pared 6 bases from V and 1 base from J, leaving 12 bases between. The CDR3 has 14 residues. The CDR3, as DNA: TGTGCCATCAGAGAGACAGGAGAGAACACTGAAGCTTTCTTT. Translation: CAIRETGENTEAFF.

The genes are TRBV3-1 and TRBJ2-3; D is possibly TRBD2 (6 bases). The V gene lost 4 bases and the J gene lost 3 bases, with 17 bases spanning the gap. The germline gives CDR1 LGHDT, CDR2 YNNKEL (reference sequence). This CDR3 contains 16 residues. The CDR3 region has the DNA TGTGCCAGCAGCCCGGGACCCACTGGGAGGACAGATACGCAGTATTTT. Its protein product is CASSPGPTGRTDTQYF.